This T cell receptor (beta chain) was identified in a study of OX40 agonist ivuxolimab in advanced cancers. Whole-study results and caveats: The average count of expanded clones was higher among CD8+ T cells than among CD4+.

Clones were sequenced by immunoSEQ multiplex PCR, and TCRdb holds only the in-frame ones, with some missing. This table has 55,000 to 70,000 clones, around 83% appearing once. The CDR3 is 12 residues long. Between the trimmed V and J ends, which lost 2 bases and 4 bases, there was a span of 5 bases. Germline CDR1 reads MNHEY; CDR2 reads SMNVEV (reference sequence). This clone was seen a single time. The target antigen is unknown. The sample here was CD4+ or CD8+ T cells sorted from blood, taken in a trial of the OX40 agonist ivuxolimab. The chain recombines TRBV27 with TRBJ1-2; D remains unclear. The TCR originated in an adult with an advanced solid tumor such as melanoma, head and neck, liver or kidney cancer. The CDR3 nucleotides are TGTGCCAGCAGTTTAAGAGGCTATGGCTACACCTTC. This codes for CASSLRGYGYTF.